The table lists the clone carrying this T cell receptor (beta chain) with many counts. Its antigen is unknown. Coverage ceases 3 residues before the CDR3 finishes, and the germline J gene fills in the end. The CDR3 extends over 14 amino acids. The trim removed 6 bases at V and 8 bases at J, leaving 9 bases unmatched. In germline, CDR1 is MDHEN, CDR2 SYDVKM. Equal genomic DNA amounts from CVID and control samples were sequenced. The repertoire was sequenced with immunoSEQ multiplex PCR; TCRdb's copy has only in-frame clones and lacks some. The sample has 80,000 or so clones, none seen only once. The source of the sample is a study of T cell clonality in common variable immunodeficiency. Overall study results and limits: Patient heterogeneity in the CVID cohort limited correlations between repertoire features and clinical complications. Shared TCRbeta clones were fewer between CVID subjects than controls.

The chain has TRBV28 and TRBJ2-1; TRBD2 aligns across 8 bases. The clonotype originates from a person aged 18 to 75 in good health. Sequenced material: peripheral blood mononuclear cells. The CDR3 is CASSPAGDFDEQFF. The CDR3 DNA, read in part, is TGTGCCAGCAGCCCAGCGGGAGATTTCGATGAG.